This is a list of T cell receptor beta chains from one sample in a study of T cell repertoires in cytomegalovirus infection. TCRdb processed the reads anew with MiXCR; each CDR3 protein has one entry. Among a few hundred thousand distinct CDR3 sequences, about a sixth were seen once, and the ten largest hold around 11%. The sample taken for sequencing was PBMCs. The receptors originated from a human donor in good health (CMV status not recorded). Some clones in this sample may be carry-over from other donors' samples. CDR3s include the opening cysteine and the closing phenylalanine or tryptophan. D genes are given only for firm matches. Clone size is not always given. Where it is, it says once, few, many or a class for expanded clones.

abundance	d_gene	v_gene	j_gene	CDR3aa	CDR3nt
many	NA	TRBV4-1	TRBJ2-5	CASSQEPGGGQTQYF	TGCGCCAGCAGCCAAGAACCCGGAGGGGGACAGACCCAGTACTTC
many	NA	TRBV7-6	TRBJ1-6	CASSGIRDSPLHF	TGTGCCAGCAGCGGGATTAGAGATTCACCCCTCCACTTT
few	NA	TRBV7-2	TRBJ1-3	CASSPQSGLFSGNTIYF	TGTGCCAGCAGCCCTCAGTCGGGCTTATTCTCTGGAAACACCATATATTTT
NA	NA	TRBV19	TRBJ2-5	CASLGYDGGRETQYF	TGTGCCAGTTTGGGGTACGACGGGGGCCGGGAGACCCAGTACTTC
NA	NA	TRBV12-3/TRBV12-4	TRBJ1-1	CATTRGRARAFF	TGTGCCACCACTCGCGGCAGGGCCCGCGCTTTCTTT
many	TRBD1	TRBV19	TRBJ2-3	CASSTGGVRTDTQYF	TGTGCCAGTTCCACAGGGGGCGTCCGCACAGATACGCAGTATTTT
many	NA	TRBV12-3/TRBV12-4	TRBJ2-3	CASSFEVSLGTKTSTDTQYF	TGTGCCAGCAGTTTCGAGGTCAGCCTTGGGACCAAGACTAGCACAGATACGCAGTATTTT
NA	NA	TRBV4-1	TRBJ2-7	CASSQDLRAQYF	TGCGCCAGCAGCCAAGACCTCCGGGCGCAGTACTTC
few	NA	TRBV6-1	TRBJ2-7	CARTGAYEQYF	TGTGCCAGGACAGGAGCCTACGAGCAGTACTTC
few	NA	TRBV20-1	TRBJ1-6	CSARVGGLGGSPLHF	TGCAGTGCTAGAGTCGGGGGCCTTGGGGGGTCACCCCTCCACTTT
NA	NA	TRBV5-1	TRBJ2-1	CASSLGQEGNEQFF	TGCGCCAGCAGCTTGGGACAGGAAGGCAATGAGCAGTTCTTC
once	NA	TRBV18	TRBJ1-3	CASSPPANSGNTIYF	TGTGCCAGCTCACCACCGGCAAACTCTGGAAACACCATATATTTT
NA	NA	TRBV6-2/TRBV6-3	TRBJ2-5	CASSYSADQETQYF	TGTGCCAGCAGTTACTCGGCAGACCAAGAGACCCAGTACTTC
NA	NA	TRBV9	TRBJ2-1	CASSADIYNEQFF	TGTGCCAGCAGCGCGGACATTTACAATGAGCAGTTCTTC